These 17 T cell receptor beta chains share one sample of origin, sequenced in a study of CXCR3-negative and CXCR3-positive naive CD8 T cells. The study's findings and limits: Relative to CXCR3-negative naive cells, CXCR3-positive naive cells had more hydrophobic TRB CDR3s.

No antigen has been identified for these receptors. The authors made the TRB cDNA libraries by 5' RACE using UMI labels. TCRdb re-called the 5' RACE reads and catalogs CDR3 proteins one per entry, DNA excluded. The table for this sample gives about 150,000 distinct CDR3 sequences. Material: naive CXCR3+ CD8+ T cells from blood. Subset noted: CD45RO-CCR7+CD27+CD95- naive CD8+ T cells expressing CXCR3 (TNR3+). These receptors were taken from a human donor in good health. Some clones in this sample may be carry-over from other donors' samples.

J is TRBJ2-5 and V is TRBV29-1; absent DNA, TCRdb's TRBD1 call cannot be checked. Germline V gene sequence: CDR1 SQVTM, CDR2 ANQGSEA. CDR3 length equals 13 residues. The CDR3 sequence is CSVAGPGPETQYF.

The CDR3: CASSPSRPRQGAGGQETQYF. The chain is built from TRBV27 and TRBJ2-5; TCRdb outputs TRBD1, but without DNA this stays unchecked. CDR1 and CDR2 (germline): MNHEY, SMNVEV (reference sequence). This CDR3 region has 20 residues.

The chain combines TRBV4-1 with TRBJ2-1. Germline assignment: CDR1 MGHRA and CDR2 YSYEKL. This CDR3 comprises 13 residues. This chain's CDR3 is CASSQDLSNEQFF.

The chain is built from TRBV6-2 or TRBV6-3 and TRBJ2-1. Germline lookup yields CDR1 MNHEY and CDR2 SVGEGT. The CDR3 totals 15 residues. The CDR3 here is CASTLYVDGGYEQFF.

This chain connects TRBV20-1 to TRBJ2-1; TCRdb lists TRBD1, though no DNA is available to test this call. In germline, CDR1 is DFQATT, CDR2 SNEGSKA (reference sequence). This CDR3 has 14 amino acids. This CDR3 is CSARQDRGYNEQFF.

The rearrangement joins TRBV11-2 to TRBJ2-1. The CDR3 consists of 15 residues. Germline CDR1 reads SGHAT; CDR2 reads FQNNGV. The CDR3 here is CASSLFPSSYNEQFF.

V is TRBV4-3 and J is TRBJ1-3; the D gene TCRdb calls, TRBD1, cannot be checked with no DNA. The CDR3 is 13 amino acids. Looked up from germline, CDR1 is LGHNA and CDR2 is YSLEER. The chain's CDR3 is CASSQDTGATIYF.

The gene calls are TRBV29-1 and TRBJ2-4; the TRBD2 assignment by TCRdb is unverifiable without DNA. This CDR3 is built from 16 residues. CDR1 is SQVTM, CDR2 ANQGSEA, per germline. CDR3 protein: CSVAGGASEAKNIQYF.

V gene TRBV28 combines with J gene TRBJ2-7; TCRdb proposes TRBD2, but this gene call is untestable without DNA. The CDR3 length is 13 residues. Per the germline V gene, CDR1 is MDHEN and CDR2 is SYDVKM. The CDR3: CASSLEGNYEQYF.

The CDR3 sequence is CASGTGVRTDTQYF. The J gene is TRBJ2-3, the V gene TRBV7-9; TCRdb's D call, TRBD1, is unchecked because there is no DNA. This CDR3 is 14 amino acids long. Germline V gives CDR1 SEHNR, CDR2 FQNEAQ (reference sequence).

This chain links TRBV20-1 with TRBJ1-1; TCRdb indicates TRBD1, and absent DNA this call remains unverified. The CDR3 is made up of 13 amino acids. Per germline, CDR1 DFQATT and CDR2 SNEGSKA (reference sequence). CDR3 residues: CSAKQQENTEAFF.

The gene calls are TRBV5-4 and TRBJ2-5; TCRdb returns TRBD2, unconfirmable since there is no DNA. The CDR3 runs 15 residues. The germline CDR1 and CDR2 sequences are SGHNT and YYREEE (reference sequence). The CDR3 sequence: CASSLGVAGGETQYF. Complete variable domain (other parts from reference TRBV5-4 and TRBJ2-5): ETGVTQSPTHLIKTRGQQVTLRCSSQSGHNTVSWYQQALGQGPQFIFQYYREEENGRGNFPPRFSGLQFPNYSSELNVNALELDDSALYLCASSLGVAGGETQYFGPGTRLLVL.

CDR3: CASTYTDSSYEQYF. This chain uses TRBV28 with TRBJ2-7. Per the germline V gene, CDR1 is MDHEN and CDR2 is SYDVKM. The CDR3 spans 14 residues.

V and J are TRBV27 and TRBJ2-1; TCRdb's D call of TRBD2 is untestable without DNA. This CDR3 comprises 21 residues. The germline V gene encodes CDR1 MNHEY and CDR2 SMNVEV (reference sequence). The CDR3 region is CASSFRSPGLAGGFRGNEQFF.

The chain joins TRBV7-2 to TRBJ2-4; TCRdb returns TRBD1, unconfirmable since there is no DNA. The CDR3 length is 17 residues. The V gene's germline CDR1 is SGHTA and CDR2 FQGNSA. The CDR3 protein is CASSAYGQSLAKNIQYF.

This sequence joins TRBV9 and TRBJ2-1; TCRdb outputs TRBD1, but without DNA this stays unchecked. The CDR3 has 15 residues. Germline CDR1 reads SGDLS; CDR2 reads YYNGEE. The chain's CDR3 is CASSVWGLAYNEQFF.

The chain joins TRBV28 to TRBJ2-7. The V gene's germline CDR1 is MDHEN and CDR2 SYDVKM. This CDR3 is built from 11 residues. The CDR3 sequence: CASSFFYEQYF.